This record concerns one T cell receptor beta chain sequence. What it binds is unknown. Trimming shortened V by 5 bases and J by 2 bases, and 11 bases separated the two germline ends. The CDR3 has 14 amino acids. The V gene's germline CDR1 is SGHTA and CDR2 FQGTGA. Some clones are missing from TCRdb's copy, which holds only in-frame ones; the method was immunoSEQ multiplex PCR. The table records roughly 63,000 clones, 70% to 85% of them present only once. This sample was included in a study of vaccination effects on CD4 cells after COVID-19. As for the study in general: Participants were vaccinated with two doses of either the BNT162b2 or mRNA-1273 vaccine.

With the ViraFEST assay, the study expanded antigen-specific CD4+ T cells using viral peptide pools, then sequenced them. Isolation of CD4+ T cells took place after about 10 days of culture. Absence of prior SARS-CoV-2 infection characterized the vaccine recipients, who showed negative nucleocapsid antibodies. Researchers swapped half the medium for IL-2 medium on both days 3 and 7. Broader study findings: Healthy vaccinees had only 1 of 255 vaccine-induced clones cross-react with common cold coronaviruses.

Sequences were derived from CD4+ T cells from PBMCs cultured with HCoV-OC43 spike peptides, sampled before COVID-19 vaccination. Described subset: HCoV-OC43 spike overlapping peptide pool stimulation. The chain has TRBV7-3 and TRBJ2-3, with a tentative D call TRBD2 (5 bases). The source of this sequence is a human donor who received a COVID-19 vaccine. The DNA for the CDR3 is TGTGCCAGCAGCCCCCTAGCTTCCACAGATACGCAGTATTTT. Its protein is CASSPLASTDTQYF.